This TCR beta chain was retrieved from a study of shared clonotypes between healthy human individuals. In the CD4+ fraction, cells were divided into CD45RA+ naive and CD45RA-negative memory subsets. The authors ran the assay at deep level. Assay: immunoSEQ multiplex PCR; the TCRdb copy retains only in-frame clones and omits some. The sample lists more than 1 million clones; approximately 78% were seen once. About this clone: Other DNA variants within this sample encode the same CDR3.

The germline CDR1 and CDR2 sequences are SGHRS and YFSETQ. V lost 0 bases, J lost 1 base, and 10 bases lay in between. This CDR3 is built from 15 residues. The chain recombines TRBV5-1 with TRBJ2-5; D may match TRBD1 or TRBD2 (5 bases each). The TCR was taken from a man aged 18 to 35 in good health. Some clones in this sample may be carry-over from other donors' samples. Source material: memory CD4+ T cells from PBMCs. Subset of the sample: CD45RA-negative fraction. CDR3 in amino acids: CASSLAGTGQETQYF. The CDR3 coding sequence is TGCGCCAGCAGCTTGGCCGGGACGGGCCAAGAGACCCAGTACTTC.